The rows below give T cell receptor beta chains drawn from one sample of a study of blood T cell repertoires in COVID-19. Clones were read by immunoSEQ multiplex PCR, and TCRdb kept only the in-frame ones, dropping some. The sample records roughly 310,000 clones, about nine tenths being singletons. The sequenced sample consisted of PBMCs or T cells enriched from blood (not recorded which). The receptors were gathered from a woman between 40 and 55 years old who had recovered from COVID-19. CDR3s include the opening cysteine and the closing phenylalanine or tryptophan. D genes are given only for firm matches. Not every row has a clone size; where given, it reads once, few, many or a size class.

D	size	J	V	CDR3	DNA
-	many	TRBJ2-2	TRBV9	CASSVVATGELFF	TGTGCCAGCAGCGTAGTAGCAACCGGGGAGCTGTTTTTT
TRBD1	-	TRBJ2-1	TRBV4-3	CASSPLGRGLEEQFF	TGCGCCAGCAGCCCTCTAGGCAGGGGGCTTGAGGAGCAGTTCTTC
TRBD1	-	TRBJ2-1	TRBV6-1	CASSGGGTGVPFSYNEQFF	TGTGCCAGCAGTGGGGGTGGGACAGGCGTACCCTTCTCCTACAATGAGCAGTTCTTC
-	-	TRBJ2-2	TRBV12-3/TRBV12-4	CASSPQRVGELFF	TGTGCCAGCAGTCCCCAGAGGGTCGGGGAGCTGTTTTTT
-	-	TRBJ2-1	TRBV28	CASSLRSYNEQFF	TGTGCCAGCAGTTTACGGTCCTACAATGAGCAGTTCTTC
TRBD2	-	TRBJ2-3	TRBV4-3	CASSQRGGLAGGRSGTQYF	TGCGCCAGCAGCCAAAGGGGCGGACTAGCGGGGGGCCGATCCGGTACGCAGTATTTT
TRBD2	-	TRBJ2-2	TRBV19	CAYREGGTGELFF	TGTGCCTACCGGGAGGGCGGCACCGGGGAGCTGTTTTTT
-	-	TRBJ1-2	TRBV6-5	CASRLQVPNYGYTF	TGTGCCAGCAGGCTCCAGGTCCCTAACTATGGCTACACCTTC
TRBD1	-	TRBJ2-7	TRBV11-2	CASSTSGTGYEQYF	TGTGCCAGCAGCACCTCCGGGACAGGCTACGAGCAGTACTTC
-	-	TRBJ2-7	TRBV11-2	CASSHGLHEQYF	TGTGCCAGCAGCCACGGACTCCACGAGCAGTACTTC
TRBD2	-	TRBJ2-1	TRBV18	CASSPRLAGGLLSYNEQFF	TGTGCCAGCTCACCCCGGCTAGCGGGGGGCCTCCTCTCCTACAATGAGCAGTTCTTC
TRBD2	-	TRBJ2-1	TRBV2	CASSDVRLAGANEQFF	TGTGCCAGCAGTGACGTTAGACTAGCGGGAGCCAATGAGCAGTTCTTC
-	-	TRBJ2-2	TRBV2	CASERGRANTGELFF	TGTGCCAGCGAGAGAGGGAGAGCGAACACCGGGGAGCTGTTTTTT
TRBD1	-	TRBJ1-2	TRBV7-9	CASSMAGQNYGYTF	TGTGCCAGCAGCATGGCGGGACAGAACTATGGCTACACCTTC
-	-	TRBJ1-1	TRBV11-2	CASSLPQGSQAFF	TGTGCCAGCAGCTTGCCCCAGGGGTCGCAAGCTTTCTTT
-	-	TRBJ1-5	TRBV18	CASSPSVYSNQPQHF	TGTGCCAGCTCACCGAGCGTCTATAGCAATCAGCCCCAGCATTTT
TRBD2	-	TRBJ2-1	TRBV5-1	CASSLQPIGVSGAPSYNEQFF	TGCGCCAGCAGCCTCCAACCAATTGGTGTTAGCGGGGCCCCCTCCTACAATGAGCAGTTCTTC
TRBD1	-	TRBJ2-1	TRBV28	CASSFPGGGKYEQFF	TGTGCCAGCAGTTTCCCAGGGGGCGGGAAGTATGAGCAGTTCTTC
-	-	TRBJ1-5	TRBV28	CASSLVTGYNQPQHF	TGTGCCAGCAGCCTCGTTACAGGGTACAATCAGCCCCAGCATTTT
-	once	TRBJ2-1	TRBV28	CASRRGGGGHNEQFF	TGTGCCAGCAGGCGGGGAGGGGGAGGGCACAATGAGCAGTTCTTC
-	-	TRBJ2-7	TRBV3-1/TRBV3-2	CASSQRVGRGYEQYF	TGTGCCAGCAGCCAACGGGTGGGCAGGGGTTACGAGCAGTACTTC
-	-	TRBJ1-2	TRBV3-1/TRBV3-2	CASSQDKVITGPRYGYTF	TGTGCCAGCAGCCAAGATAAGGTCATTACAGGTCCGAGGTATGGCTACACCTTC
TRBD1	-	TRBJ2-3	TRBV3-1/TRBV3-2	CASSQRDRGTDTQYF	TGTGCCAGCAGCCAACGGGACAGGGGGACAGATACGCAGTATTTT
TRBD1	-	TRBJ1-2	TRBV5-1	CASSTGQGRVYGYTF	TGCGCCAGCAGCACTGGACAGGGAAGGGTCTATGGCTACACCTTC
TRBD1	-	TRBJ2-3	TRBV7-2	CASSLVPPGQGTDTQYF	TGTGCCAGCAGCTTAGTCCCTCCGGGACAGGGGACAGATACGCAGTATTTT